A selection of T cell receptor beta chains follows, all from one sample in a study of cytomegalovirus exposure and HLA in healthy donors. Sequencing was performed with immunoSEQ multiplex PCR; in TCRdb, only in-frame clones are kept and a portion is missing. Altogether 150,000 to 200,000 clones are present, about 80% being singletons, with the ten largest covering 2% to 2.5%. The sample comprised PBMCs. The receptors were sampled from a man between 40 and 49 years old in good health and CMV-seronegative. The CDR3 runs from the conserved cysteine through the conserved F or W. Each record gives: J gene, clone size, V gene, D gene, CDR3 protein, CDR3 DNA. The D gene is left open where the match is weak. Not all rows give a size; the values are once, few, many and, for expanded clones, a class.

J: TRBJ2-1
size: -
V: TRBV7-9
D: -
CDR3: CASSLETGLNEQFF
DNA: TGTGCCAGCAGCTTAGAGACAGGACTCAATGAGCAGTTCTTC

J: TRBJ2-5
size: few
V: TRBV25-1
D: -
CDR3: CASSDSTGRETQYF
DNA: TGTGCCAGCAGTGATTCGACAGGAAGAGAGACCCAGTACTTC

J: TRBJ2-3
size: -
V: TRBV6-1
D: -
CDR3: CASSESGYPDTQYF
DNA: TGTGCCAGCAGTGAGTCAGGGTATCCAGATACGCAGTATTTT

J: TRBJ2-7
size: -
V: TRBV6-5
D: TRBD2
CDR3: CASSYPGLAGDNEQYF
DNA: TGTGCCAGCAGTTACCCAGGACTAGCGGGAGACAACGAGCAGTACTTC

J: TRBJ1-3
size: -
V: TRBV5-1
D: -
CDR3: CASSLSQGPSGNTIYF
DNA: TGCGCCAGCAGCTTGTCCCAGGGCCCCTCTGGAAACACCATATATTTT

J: TRBJ1-2
size: -
V: TRBV7-9
D: -
CDR3: CASNRVAGAGGYTF
DNA: TGTGCCAGCAATCGGGTGGCGGGGGCAGGGGGCTACACCTTC

J: TRBJ1-1
size: few
V: TRBV6-5
D: -
CDR3: CASSYRRGGEAFF
DNA: TGTGCCAGCAGTTATCGGAGGGGGGGTGAAGCTTTCTTT

J: TRBJ2-3
size: -
V: TRBV27
D: -
CDR3: CASSPTVSSTDTQYF
DNA: TGTGCCAGCAGCCCGACAGTTTCTAGCACAGATACGCAGTATTTT

J: TRBJ2-5
size: -
V: TRBV5-6
D: TRBD1
CDR3: CASSFGQGGETQYF
DNA: TGTGCCAGCAGCTTTGGACAGGGAGGAGAGACCCAGTACTTC

J: TRBJ2-3
size: -
V: TRBV5-4
D: -
CDR3: CASSNGTPGTDTQYF
DNA: TGTGCCAGCAGTAATGGGACTCCTGGCACAGATACGCAGTATTTT

J: TRBJ1-2
size: -
V: TRBV19
D: TRBD1
CDR3: CASSRRGTAYGYTF
DNA: TGTGCCAGTAGTAGGAGGGGGACAGCCTATGGCTACACCTTC

J: TRBJ2-6
size: -
V: TRBV4-2
D: -
CDR3: CASSQEGGRVSGANVLTF
DNA: TGTGCCAGCAGCCAAGAGGGGGGGCGGGTGTCTGGGGCCAACGTCCTGACTTTC

J: TRBJ2-1
size: -
V: TRBV18
D: TRBD2
CDR3: CASSYSSGVVNNEQFF
DNA: TGTGCCAGCTCATACAGCAGCGGGGTAGTCAACAATGAGCAGTTCTTC

J: TRBJ1-1
size: -
V: TRBV7-6
D: TRBD1
CDR3: CASSFGTGGNTEAFF
DNA: TGTGCCAGCAGCTTCGGGACAGGGGGGAACACTGAAGCTTTCTTT

J: TRBJ2-2
size: -
V: TRBV11-1
D: TRBD1
CDR3: CASSPPGQGITGELFF
DNA: TGTGCCAGCAGCCCTCCGGGACAGGGGATCACCGGGGAGCTGTTTTTT

J: TRBJ2-3
size: -
V: TRBV5-8
D: TRBD2
CDR3: CASSLDGRGTDTQYF
DNA: TGTGCCAGCAGCTTGGATGGGAGGGGCACAGATACGCAGTATTTT

J: TRBJ2-7
size: -
V: TRBV7-9
D: TRBD1
CDR3: CASSLTRTGGDEQYF
DNA: TGTGCCAGCAGCTTAACACGGACAGGTGGAGACGAGCAGTACTTC